The 21 T cell receptor beta chains below were found in one sample sequenced in a study of identical twins. TCRdb re-called the 5' RACE reads with MiXCR, one entry per CDR3 protein. Of about 1.7 million distinct CDR3 sequences listed, around 29% are singletons. Sequenced material: cord blood. The receptors shown here come from a newborn girl in good health.

V is TRBV18 and J is TRBJ2-5; 7 positions agree with TRBD2. V trimming: 3 bases; J trimming: 5 bases; junction bases outside the gene matches: 9. The CDR3 is 15 amino acids. CDR1 and CDR2 from the germline V gene are KGHSH and LQKENI. The CDR3 DNA sequence: TGTGCCAGCTCACCCTATAGGGAGGGCCTCGAGACCCAGTACTTC. This translates into CASSPYREGLETQYF.

The rearrangement joins TRBV11-2 to TRBJ2-5, with D perhaps given as TRBD1 or TRBD2 (5 bases each). The CDR3 extends over 11 amino acids. Germline V gene data show CDR1 as SGHAT and CDR2 as FQNNGV. Deletions cut 0 bases from V and 10 bases from J, with 6 bases between. The CDR3: CASSLDGGQYF. The CDR3 nucleotides are TGTGCCAGCAGCTTAGATGGGGGCCAGTACTTC.

With regard to this clonotype: This may come from a read error, since a much larger clone is one base off. The rearrangement uses TRBV25-1 and TRBJ1-2, with 9 bases identical to TRBD1. The CDR3 runs to 14 residues. The germline CDR1 and CDR2 sequences are MGHDK and SYGVNS. With V trimmed by 5 bases and J by 4 bases, 5 bases remained unmatched. This CDR3 is CASSYTGGGYGYTF. The CDR3 DNA reads as TGTGCCAGCAGTTATACAGGGGGCGGCTATGGCTACACCTTC.

This clonotype has only a few counts. The chain is built from TRBV6-6 and TRBJ2-5; 8 bases line up with TRBD1. The J call is doubtful: the DNA matches TRBJ2-7 better. Per the germline V gene, CDR1 is MNHNY and CDR2 is SVGAGI (reference sequence). The CDR3 spans 15 residues. The CDR3 region is CASSLTSQGAYEQYF. CDR3 DNA sequence: TGTGCCAGCAGCCTAACCTCACAGGGGGCCTACGAGCAGTACTTC.

This clonotype was seen a handful of times. In DNA, the CDR3 is TGTGCCAGCAGTTCCGTATTTCTAGCGGAAACTTTTTACGAGCAGTACTTC. The encoded protein is CASSSVFLAETFYEQYF. The chain is built from TRBV28 and TRBJ2-5; TRBD2 aligns across 7 bases. The J call could be wrong; TRBJ2-7 is a better fit for the DNA end. The CDR3 is made up of 17 amino acids. The germline gives CDR1 MDHEN, CDR2 SYDVKM.

In regard to this clonotype: Given a much more abundant clone one base away, this may be a read error. The rearrangement joins TRBV13 to TRBJ2-5; no definite D call. This CDR3 is built from 13 residues. Looked up from germline, CDR1 is PRHDT and CDR2 is FYEKMQ (reference sequence). The CDR3: CASSLGTGTEQCF. The DNA of the CDR3 is TGTGCCAGCAGCTTAGGGACCGGTACTGAGCAGTGCTTC. Full variable domain (remainder filled in from reference TRBV13 and TRBJ2-5): AAGVIQSPRHLIKEKRETATLKCYPIPRHDTVYWYQQGPGQDPQFLISFYEKMQSDKGSIPDRFSAQQFSDYHSELNMSSLELGDSALYFCASSLGTGTEQCFGPGTRLLVL.

To note about this clonotype: With a much larger clone just one base away, this may be a read error. The chain carries TRBV12-3 or TRBV12-4 and TRBJ2-7; the D is unclear. With 4 bases removed from V and 6 bases from J, the gap between germline ends came to 10 bases. This CDR3 spans 12 amino acids. The CDR3 spells CASSYDACEQYF. The CDR3 DNA follows: TGTGCCAGCAGTTACGACGCCTGCGAGCAGTACTTC.

This clonotype was counted between two and nine times. The junction shows a germline mismatch at one end, possibly a read error. The V gene is TRBV2, the J gene TRBJ2-1; 7 bases align to TRBD1. CDR3 length: 13 amino acids. CDR1 SNHLY and CDR2 FYNNEI come from the germline V gene. The CDR3 DNA is TGTGCCAGCAGTGATCTAGGGGGCAATGAGCGGTTCTTC. Residues: CASSDLGGNERFF.

In this sample, this clonotype turned up a few times. The V gene is TRBV9, the J gene TRBJ1-2; TRBD1 matches at 10 bases. Germline CDR1 reads SGDLS; CDR2 reads YYNGEE. CDR3 length: 16 residues. V lost 0 bases and J lost 0; bases outside the gene matches: 2. The CDR3 sequence: CASSVVGTGANYGYTF. The CDR3 nucleotides read TGTGCCAGCAGCGTAGTGGGGACAGGGGCTAACTATGGCTACACCTTC.

The J gene is TRBJ2-7, the V gene TRBV20-1; tentatively, D is TRBD2 (7 bases). The CDR3 runs 13 residues. V lost 4 bases and J lost 3, with 13 bases in between. CDR1 is DFQATT and CDR2 is SNEGSKA in the germline V gene (reference sequence). The CDR3 region is CSAKGGHNYEQYF. The CDR3 DNA is TGCAGTGCTAAGGGGGGGCATAACTACGAGCAGTACTTC.

The genes are TRBV20-1 and TRBJ1-4; D is possibly TRBD1 (5 bases). Trimming took 0 bases from V and 8 from J, leaving 13 bases between them. CDR3 size: 14 residues. Germline lookup yields CDR1 DFQATT and CDR2 SNEGSKA (reference sequence). The CDR3, as DNA: TGCAGTGCTAGAGATCACCAGGGTTGGGAAAAACTGTTTTTT. Its translation is CSARDHQGWEKLFF.

This clonotype came up a few times. This rearrangement joins TRBV9 to TRBJ1-1; D might be TRBD1 (6 bases). Germline V CDR1 and CDR2: SGDLS, YYNGEE. CDR3 length equals 14 residues. Trimming removed 3 bases at V and 1 base at J, with 10 bases between. The CDR3 DNA reads TGTGCCAGCAGCGAGACAGGTCCGAACACTGAAGCTTTCTTT. This sequence encodes CASSETGPNTEAFF.

This clonotype was counted a few times. V gene TRBV10-3 combines with J gene TRBJ2-1; 13 bases match TRBD2. This CDR3 is built from 18 residues. Germline assignment: CDR1 ENHRY and CDR2 SYGVKD. The V and J ends lost 6 bases and 1 base, in that order; junction bases with no gene match: 9. The CDR3 DNA sequence: TGTGCCATCAGGGGAGGACTAGCGGGGGCCGAATCCTACAATGAGCAGTTCTTC. This sequence encodes CAIRGGLAGAESYNEQFF.

The V gene is TRBV13, the J gene TRBJ1-1; D ambiguous. V lost 5 bases and J lost 0, with 16 bases in between. Germline V CDR1 and CDR2: PRHDT, FYEKMQ (reference sequence). The CDR3 contains 16 residues. Here the CDR3 DNA reads TGTGCCAGCAGCCCAGAACAGCCCAGGATGAACACTGAAGCTTTCTTT. This codes for CASSPEQPRMNTEAFF.

This clonotype was counted a few times. The genes are TRBV7-9 and TRBJ2-1, with 9 bases aligning to TRBD1. The J segment lost 4 bases and the V segment lost 9 bases, leaving 4 bases of the junction unmatched. The CDR3 is made up of 13 amino acids. From germline, CDR1 is SEHNR and CDR2 FQNEAQ (reference sequence). The CDR3 nucleotides are TGTGCCAGTCCGGGACAGGGATACAATGAGCAGTTCTTC. Translated: CASPGQGYNEQFF.

The chain uses TRBV28 and TRBJ1-1, with 7 bases matching TRBD1. CDR1 and CDR2 from the germline V gene are MDHEN and SYDVKM. The CDR3 covers 15 residues. V was clipped by 5 bases and J by 3 bases; unmatched bases: 9. The CDR3 reads CASSPMTGMDTEAFF. The CDR3 nucleotides read TGTGCCAGCAGTCCGATGACAGGGATGGACACTGAAGCTTTCTTT.

This clonotype was observed a handful of times. The V gene is TRBV29-1, the J gene TRBJ2-1; 9 bases line up with TRBD2. V shed 4 bases, J shed 6 bases, and the junction held 4 bases outside the gene matches. Germline V gives CDR1 SQVTM, CDR2 ANQGSEA. The CDR3 extends over 13 amino acids. The CDR3 nucleotides read TGCAGCGTTGCTGGCGGGGGGGCCAATGAGCAGTTCTTC. Translating gives CSVAGGGANEQFF.

The table lists this clonotype with a few counts. The chain uses TRBV7-9 and TRBJ1-4, with D hard to call. CDR1 and CDR2 from the germline V gene are SEHNR and FQNEAQ (reference sequence). The CDR3 totals 16 residues. V lost 1 base to trimming and J lost 6 bases, with 15 bases between them. The CDR3 loop is CASSLGRLSKDEKLFF. The CDR3 DNA follows: TGTGCCAGCAGCTTAGGTCGCCTCTCTAAGGATGAAAAACTGTTTTTT.

This chain joins TRBV25-1 and TRBJ2-1; tentative D call: TRBD2 (5 bases). The V gene lost 2 bases and the J gene lost 1 base, with 12 bases spanning the gap. Germline assignment: CDR1 MGHDK and CDR2 SYGVNS. CDR3 length: 16 residues. DNA for the CDR3: TGTGCCAGCAGTGAAGGTAGAAGGAGGTCCTACAATGAGCAGTTCTTC. It specifies CASSEGRRRSYNEQFF.

This clonotype was observed a few times. The chain is built from TRBV6-5 and TRBJ2-3; no clear D. V lost 2 bases, J lost 2 bases, and 8 bases lay in between. The CDR3 length is 14 residues. Germline lookup yields CDR1 MNHEY and CDR2 SVGAGI. CDR3 loop: CASSYRAPTDTQYF. The CDR3 nucleotides read TGTGCCAGCAGTTACAGGGCACCCACAGATACGCAGTATTTT.

The rearrangement uses TRBV10-3 and TRBJ1-5; D call uncertain. This CDR3 is built from 14 residues. With 2 bases removed from V and 2 bases from J, the gap between germline ends came to 7 bases. Germline values: CDR1 ENHRY, CDR2 SYGVKD. The CDR3 loop is CAISERAGNQPQHF. CDR3 coding DNA: TGTGCCATCAGTGAGAGGGCAGGCAATCAGCCCCAGCATTTT.